This T cell receptor (beta chain) was retrieved from a study of blood T cell repertoires in COVID-19. In the study overall: Specimens from acute and convalescent COVID-19 originated in the United States, Italy and Spain. Sample material is recorded as cDNA or gDNA derived from T cells, B-cell-depleted T cells, or PBMCs.

The germline gives CDR1 MDHEN, CDR2 SYDVKM. V was shortened by 4 bases and J by 3 bases, with 18 bases between the two germline ends. CDR3 length: 16 amino acids. Produced via immunoSEQ multiplex PCR; TCRdb's table is partial and in-frame only. The sample consists of around 100,000 clones, roughly 90% of them appearing once. The chain couples TRBV28 to TRBJ2-5, with D perhaps TRBD1 (6 bases). Sample: peripheral blood. This sequence was found in a woman aged 55-69 years with acute or convalescent COVID-19. CDR3 in amino acids: CASSSPTGAGEETQYF. The CDR3, as DNA: TGTGCCAGCAGTTCCCCGACCGGGGCAGGGGAAGAGACCCAGTACTTC.